This T cell receptor (beta chain) was observed in a study of shared clonotypes between healthy human individuals. At the level of the study: Two women and a few men aged 18 to 49 served as donors.

Each cell subset's genomic DNA was divided evenly among several immunoSEQ plates. Sequencing of unsorted PBMC DNA was carried out using ten immunoSEQ deep assay plates. In the authors' methods: Filtering was not the same, since immunoSEQ gave junction-only sequences without quality scores. The repertoire was sequenced with immunoSEQ multiplex PCR; TCRdb's copy has only in-frame clones and lacks some. V, J and clone size are those of that table, while D and trimming were read from the DNA. The data show about 490,000 clones, roughly 85% seen once. The J segment lost 6 bases and the V segment lost 4 bases, leaving 12 bases of the junction unmatched. This CDR3 region has 16 residues. From germline, CDR1 is MGHRA and CDR2 YSYEKL.

The clonotype was recovered from a middle-aged woman in good health. Some clones in this sample may be carry-over from other donors' samples. The sequencing sample was made of PBMCs. The chain uses TRBV4-1 and TRBJ2-1; 7 nucleotides align to TRBD2. This chain's CDR3 is CASSPALGRARNEQFF. Written as DNA, the CDR3 is TGCGCCAGCAGCCCTGCTCTAGGGAGGGCCCGCAATGAGCAGTTCTTC.